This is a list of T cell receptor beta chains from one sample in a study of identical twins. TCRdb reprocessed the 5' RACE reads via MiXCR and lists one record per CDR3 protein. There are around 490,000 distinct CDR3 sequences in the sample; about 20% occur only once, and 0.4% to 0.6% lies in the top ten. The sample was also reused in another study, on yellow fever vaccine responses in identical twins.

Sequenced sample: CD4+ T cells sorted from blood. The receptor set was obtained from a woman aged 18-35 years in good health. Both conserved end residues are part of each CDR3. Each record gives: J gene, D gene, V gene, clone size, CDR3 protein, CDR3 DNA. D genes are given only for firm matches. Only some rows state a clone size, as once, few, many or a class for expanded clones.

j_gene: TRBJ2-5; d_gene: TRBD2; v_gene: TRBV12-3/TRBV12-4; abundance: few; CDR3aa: CASSALAGGWETQYF; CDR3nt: TGTGCCAGCAGTGCATTGGCGGGGGGTTGGGAGACCCAGTACTTC
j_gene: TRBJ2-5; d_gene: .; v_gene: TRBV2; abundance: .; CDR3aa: CASSRDTLQETQYF; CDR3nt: TGTGCCAGCAGCCGGGACACGCTGCAAGAGACCCAGTACTTC
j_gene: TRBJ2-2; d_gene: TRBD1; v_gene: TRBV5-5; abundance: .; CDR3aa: CASSLAGRGLYTGELFF; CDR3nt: TGTGCCAGCAGCTTGGCCGGCAGGGGGCTTTACACCGGGGAGCTGTTTTTT
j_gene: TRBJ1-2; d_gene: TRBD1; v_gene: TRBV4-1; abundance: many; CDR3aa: CASSQVLKEQGWYGYTF; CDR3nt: TGCGCCAGCAGCCAAGTCTTGAAAGAACAGGGGTGGTACGGCTACACCTTC
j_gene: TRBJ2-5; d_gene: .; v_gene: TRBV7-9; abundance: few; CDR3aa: CASSTGALQETQYF; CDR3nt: TGTGCCAGCAGCACGGGGGCGTTGCAAGAGACCCAGTACTTC
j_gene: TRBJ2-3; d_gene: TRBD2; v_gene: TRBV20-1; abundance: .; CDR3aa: CSARAGTSDTDTQYF; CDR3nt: TGCAGTGCTAGAGCCGGGACTAGCGACACAGATACGCAGTATTTT
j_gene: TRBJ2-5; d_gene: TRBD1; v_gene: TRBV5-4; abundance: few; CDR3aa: CASSSQGAQETQYF; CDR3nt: TGTGCCAGCAGCTCTCAGGGGGCCCAAGAGACCCAGTACTTC
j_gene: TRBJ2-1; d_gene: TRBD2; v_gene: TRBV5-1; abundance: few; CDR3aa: CASSPGEGRINEQFF; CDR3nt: TGCGCCAGCAGCCCGGGGGAGGGGCGGATCAATGAGCAGTTCTTC
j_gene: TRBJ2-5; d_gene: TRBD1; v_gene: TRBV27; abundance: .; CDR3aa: CASSQPGQGMETQYF; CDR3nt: TGTGCCAGCAGTCAGCCGGGACAGGGGATGGAGACCCAGTACTTC
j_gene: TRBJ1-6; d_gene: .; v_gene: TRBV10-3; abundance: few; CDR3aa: CAISESIDTNSPLHF; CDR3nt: TGTGCCATCAGTGAGTCGATCGACACGAATTCACCCCTCCACTTT
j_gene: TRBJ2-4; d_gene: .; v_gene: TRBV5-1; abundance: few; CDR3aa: CASRPGLAKNIQYF; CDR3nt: TGCGCCAGCAGGCCAGGATTAGCCAAAAACATTCAGTACTTC
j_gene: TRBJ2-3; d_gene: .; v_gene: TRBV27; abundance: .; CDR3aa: CASSSIRRGTDTQYF; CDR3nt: TGTGCCAGCAGCTCCATCCGTAGGGGCACAGATACGCAGTATTTT
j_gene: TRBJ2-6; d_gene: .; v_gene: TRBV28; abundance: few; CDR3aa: CASIGNPPSGANVLTF; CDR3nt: TGTGCCAGCATAGGGAACCCTCCCTCTGGGGCCAACGTCCTGACTTTC
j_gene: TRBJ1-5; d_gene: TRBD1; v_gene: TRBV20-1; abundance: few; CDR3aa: CSGLRGTGGNQPQHF; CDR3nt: TGCAGCGGCCTCAGGGGGACAGGGGGAAATCAGCCCCAGCATTTT
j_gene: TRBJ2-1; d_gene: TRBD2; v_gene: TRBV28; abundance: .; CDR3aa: CASKTGGSGHNEQFF; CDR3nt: TGTGCCAGCAAAACGGGCGGGAGCGGCCACAATGAGCAGTTCTTC
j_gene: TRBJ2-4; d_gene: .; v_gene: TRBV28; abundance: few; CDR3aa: CASTTKLAKNIQYF; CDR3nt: TGTGCCAGCACGACTAAGTTAGCCAAAAACATTCAGTACTTC
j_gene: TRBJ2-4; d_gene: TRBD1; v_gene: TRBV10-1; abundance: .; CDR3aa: CASSAAQGAGDIQYF; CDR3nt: TGCGCCAGCAGTGCCGCTCAGGGGGCAGGAGACATTCAGTACTTC
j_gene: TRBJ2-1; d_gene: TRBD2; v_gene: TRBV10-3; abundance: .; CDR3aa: CAITKGLAGGNEQFF; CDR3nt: TGTGCCATCACCAAAGGACTAGCGGGAGGCAATGAGCAGTTCTTC